A single sample is the source of the 19 T cell receptor beta chains below, sequenced in a study of chemoradiotherapy in HPV16-positive cancers. Libraries were prepared by immunoSEQ multiplex PCR; TCRdb keeps only in-frame clonotypes and omits some of them. The table records about 13,000 clones, about 85% of them present only once. The sequences come from blood, collected from a patient who underwent chemoradiotherapy. These receptors originate from a human donor with HPV-associated anogenital cancer.

The CDR3 region has the DNA TGTGCCAGTAGTATCGGACTCCGTAGCACAGATACGCAGTATTTT. Protein product: CASSIGLRSTDTQYF. This chain links TRBV19 with TRBJ2-3; a weak D match, TRBD2 (5 bases). V was cut by 3 bases and J by 0 bases, with 10 bases left in between. This CDR3 is 15 amino acids long. CDR1 LNHDA and CDR2 SQIVND come from the germline V gene (reference sequence).

The CDR3 DNA is TGTGCCACCAGCAGGATTTCAGTGAACACTGAAGCTTTCTTT. As protein: CATSRISVNTEAFF. J is TRBJ1-1 and V is TRBV15, with unresolved D. The germline CDR1 and CDR2 sequences are LNHNV and YYDKDF (reference sequence). The CDR3 is 14 amino acids. Trimming took 3 bases from V and 0 from J, leaving 8 bases between them.

This sequence joins TRBV19 and TRBJ1-1; unclear D gene. Trimming took off 6 bases at V and 1 base at J, with 15 bases between the two ends. This CDR3 is 15 amino acids long. From germline, CDR1 is LNHDA and CDR2 SQIVND (reference sequence). CDR3 loop: CASRHHKSRNTEAFF. CDR3 nucleotides: TGTGCCAGTAGGCACCACAAGTCTAGGAACACTGAAGCTTTCTTT.

The chain couples TRBV19 to TRBJ1-6, with 10 bases that match TRBD1. This CDR3 is built from 17 residues. The J segment lost 5 bases and the V segment lost 1 base, leaving 5 bases of the junction unmatched. CDR1 and CDR2 from the germline V gene are LNHDA and SQIVND (reference sequence). The CDR3, as DNA: TGTGCCAGTAGTATAGGAGGGACAGGGGATAATAATTCACCCCTCCACTTT. This sequence encodes CASSIGGTGDNNSPLHF.

This clone was recorded only once. Additional DNA sequences in this sample encode the identical CDR3. This sequence joins TRBV5-5 and TRBJ2-6; the D is unclear. Deletions cut 0 bases from V and 4 bases from J, with 11 bases between. The CDR3 covers 16 residues. Germline values: CDR1 SGHKS, CDR2 YYEKEE (reference sequence). CDR3 region: CASSLVGGSGANVLTF. The CDR3 nucleotides are TGTGCCAGCAGCTTGGTGGGTGGCTCAGGGGCCAACGTCCTGACTTTC.

CDR3 DNA sequence: TGCGCCAGCAGTCGTCGCACCGGACTAGCGGGGGGGATAACCTACGAGCAGTACTTC. This gives the protein CASSRRTGLAGGITYEQYF. The chain links TRBV5-1 to TRBJ2-7, with TRBD2 matching 15 bases. This CDR3 is built from 19 residues. The V gene end was trimmed by 5 bases and the J gene end by 2 bases; junction bases not matched to a gene: 14. Germline V gives CDR1 SGHRS, CDR2 YFSETQ.

This chain connects TRBV4-1 to TRBJ1-1; a weak D match, TRBD1 (6 bases). The CDR3 is made up of 15 amino acids. CDR1 and CDR2 from the germline V gene are MGHRA and YSYEKL. V lost 0 bases and J 4 bases, leaving 12 bases between the germline ends. CDR3 in amino acids: CASSQEGGGFTEAFF. Written as DNA, the CDR3 is TGCGCCAGCAGCCAAGAAGGGGGGGGGTTCACTGAAGCTTTCTTT.

The chain combines TRBV9 with TRBJ1-2; a weak D match, TRBD1 (5 bases). The CDR3 is 15 residues long. Trimming took 3 bases from V and 0 from J, leaving 12 bases between them. CDR1 is SGDLS and CDR2 is YYNGEE in the germline V gene. CDR3: CASSAPGLANYGYTF. For the CDR3, the DNA is TGTGCCAGCAGCGCCCCGGGACTCGCTAACTATGGCTACACCTTC. The variable domain in full, completed from reference TRBV9 and TRBJ1-2, reads DSGVTQTPKHLITATGQRVTLRCSPRSGDLSVYWYQQSLDQGLQFLIQYYNGEERAKGNILERFSAQQFPDLHSELNLSSLELGDSALYFCASSAPGLANYGYTFGSGTRLTVV.

This rearrangement joins TRBV5-6 to TRBJ2-1; unclear D gene. V shed 4 bases and J shed 14 bases, with 19 bases lying between them. The CDR3 consists of 13 residues. Germline V gene sequence: CDR1 SGHDT, CDR2 YYEEEE. For the CDR3, the DNA is TGTGCCAGCAGCCCCTCCGATTGGCCTAGTGAGTTCTTC. Translated, it gives CASSPSDWPSEFF.

A few counts support this clone. J is TRBJ1-1 and V is TRBV30, with 7 bases fitting TRBD1. Germline CDR1 reads GTSNPN; CDR2 reads SVGIG (reference sequence). This CDR3 region has 14 residues. The V segment lost 2 bases and the J segment 3 bases; nucleotides outside the gene matches: 6. Written as DNA, the CDR3 is TGTGCCTGGAGTCTAGGGGGCGTGGACACTGAAGCTTTCTTT. Protein sequence: CAWSLGGVDTEAFF.

This rearrangement joins TRBV6-1 to TRBJ2-3, with D possibly TRBD2 on 5 matching bases. V was trimmed by 6 bases and J by 7 bases, leaving 11 bases between them. CDR1 is MNHNS, CDR2 SASEGT, per germline. The CDR3 totals 12 residues. Here the CDR3 reads CASRTDSNTQYF. CDR3 coding DNA: TGTGCCAGCAGGACGGACTCGAATACGCAGTATTTT.

This chain uses TRBV19 with TRBJ2-3; unclear D gene. V lost 3 bases and J lost 7, with 11 bases in between. The germline V gene encodes CDR1 LNHDA and CDR2 SQIVND (reference sequence). CDR3 length: 13 amino acids. The CDR3, as DNA: TGTGCCAGTAGTATCCCCCCAGGACATACGCAGTATTTT. This sequence encodes CASSIPPGHTQYF.

The rearrangement joins TRBV19 to TRBJ1-1; 11 nucleotides agree with TRBD1. V gave up 1 base and J gave up 4 bases; unmatched junction bases: 2. The germline gives CDR1 LNHDA, CDR2 SQIVND (reference sequence). The CDR3 runs to 15 residues. The CDR3 spells CASSIVGTGGTEAFF. CDR3 nucleotide sequence: TGTGCCAGTAGTATAGTGGGGACAGGGGGCACTGAAGCTTTCTTT.

The V call is TRBV5-1, the J call TRBJ1-1; D possibly corresponds to TRBD1 (5 bases). Looked up from germline, CDR1 is SGHRS and CDR2 is YFSETQ. CDR3 length: 14 residues. V was clipped by 3 bases and J by 1 base, with 10 bases between them. CDR3 DNA sequence: TGCGCCAGCAGCTCAAGGGGCCCGAACACTGAAGCTTTCTTT. It encodes CASSSRGPNTEAFF.

The rearrangement joins TRBV9 to TRBJ2-3; D may be TRBD2 (6 bases). Germline V gene data show CDR1 as SGDLS and CDR2 as YYNGEE. Trimming took 0 bases from V and 2 from J, leaving 13 bases between them. The length of the CDR3 is 16 residues. CDR3 region: CASSVEVAVNTDTQYF. CDR3 DNA sequence: TGTGCCAGCAGCGTAGAGGTAGCGGTGAACACAGATACGCAGTATTTT.

The chain combines TRBV2 with TRBJ2-5; D remains ambiguous. Trimming left V 2 bases short and J 4 bases short, with 8 bases between. Germline lookup yields CDR1 SNHLY and CDR2 FYNNEI. This CDR3 has 13 residues. This CDR3 is CASSELEGETQYF. The CDR3 DNA reads TGTGCCAGCAGTGAATTGGAAGGAGAGACCCAGTACTTC. Full variable domain (rest looked up from reference TRBV2 and TRBJ2-5): EPEVTQTPSHQVTQMGQEVILRCVPISNHLYFYWYRQILGQKVEFLVSFYNNEISEKSEIFDDQFSVERPDGSNFTLKIRSTKLEDSAMYFCASSELEGETQYFGPGTRLLVL.

V gene TRBV19 combines with J gene TRBJ2-1; D is uncertain. The germline CDR1 and CDR2 sequences are LNHDA and SQIVND (reference sequence). The ends were cut back, 4 bases at V and 5 bases at J, with 15 bases in the middle. CDR3 length equals 15 residues. This CDR3 is CASSTFGGPNNEQFF. DNA for the CDR3: TGTGCCAGTAGTACTTTCGGCGGACCCAACAATGAGCAGTTCTTC.

This clone occurred a few times. The chain joins TRBV14 to TRBJ1-2, with D perhaps matching TRBD1 (6 bases). The CDR3 spans 16 residues. Between the trimmed V and J ends, which lost 4 bases and 4 bases, there was a span of 19 bases. CDR1 is SGHDN, CDR2 FVKESK, per germline. Written as DNA, the CDR3 is TGTGCCAGCAGCCCCACCGGTGGGGGCTTACTCTATGGCTACACCTTC. Its translation: CASSPTGGGLLYGYTF.

The rearrangement links TRBV6-1 to TRBJ2-5; 10 nucleotides agree with TRBD2. Germline assignment: CDR1 MNHNS and CDR2 SASEGT. CDR3 length: 14 amino acids. V trimming: 8 bases; J trimming: 2 bases; junction bases outside the gene matches: 5. The CDR3, as DNA: TGTGCCAGCTGGGCTAGCGGGGGACAAGAGACCCAGTACTTC. Protein sequence: CASWASGGQETQYF.